The sequence of this T cell receptor beta chain was determined in a study of CD8 T cells in ankylosing spondylitis. Overall study findings and caveats: A CD8+ phenotype characterized the disease-linked clones, which were relatively rare in peripheral blood.

Each CDR3 protein gets one entry after TCRdb re-called the 5' RACE reads with MiXCR. The sample includes some 200,000 distinct CDR3 sequences, around 13% of them seen just once. This clonotype showed up just a few times. Its antigen remains unknown. Sequencing was carried out using blood, either unsorted or a sorted T cell fraction (not recorded which). The source is a male donor with ankylosing spondylitis or in good health (not recorded which).

The CDR3 nucleotides read TGCGCCAGCAGCTTCAGCACCCCAGATACGCAGTATTTT. It translates to CASSFSTPDTQYF. The chain links TRBV5-1 to TRBJ2-3; no firm D call. Germline assignment: CDR1 SGHRS and CDR2 YFSETQ. The CDR3 covers 13 residues. V lost 2 bases, J lost 4 bases, and 8 bases lay in between.